The rows below give T cell receptor beta chains drawn from one sample of a study of T cell changes during pregnancy in multiple sclerosis. Profiled with immunoSEQ multiplex PCR; TCRdb holds only in-frame clones, not every one. Of about 34,000 clones in the sample, approximately 90% were seen once. The sample was CD8+ T cells from peripheral blood mononuclear cells, taken in the third trimester of pregnancy. These receptors originate from a female donor with multiple sclerosis, enrolled in a pregnancy study. Both conserved end residues are part of each CDR3. A D gene is named only where the DNA matches it firmly. Clone size is not always given. Where it is, it says once, few, many or a class for expanded clones.

>NA|NA|TRBV18|TRBJ1-2
CASSPPTQGRDGYTF
TGTGCCAGCTCACCACCGACACAGGGCCGAGATGGCTACACCTTC
>NA|NA|TRBV7-9|TRBJ1-1
CASSSGGGTEAFF
TGTGCCAGCAGCTCGGGGGGAGGTACTGAAGCTTTCTTT
>NA|TRBD1|TRBV11-1|TRBJ2-1
CASSDRQGIYNEQFF
TGTGCCAGCAGCGACAGACAGGGGATATACAATGAGCAGTTCTTC
>once|TRBD2|TRBV10-1|TRBJ2-1
CASRLGTSGGAEQFF
TGCGCCAGCAGGTTAGGGACTAGCGGGGGAGCTGAGCAGTTCTTC
>NA|NA|TRBV6-5|TRBJ2-2
CASSYEGENTGELFF
TGTGCCAGCAGTTACGAAGGGGAGAACACCGGGGAGCTGTTTTTT
>few|TRBD1|TRBV9|TRBJ1-1
CASSGQGAAFF
TGTGCCAGCAGCGGACAGGGAGCAGCTTTCTTT
>NA|NA|TRBV7-6|TRBJ2-5
CASSLELGVSETQYF
TGTGCCAGCAGCTTAGAGCTAGGTGTATCGGAGACCCAGTACTTC
>NA|NA|TRBV27|TRBJ1-2
CASSPSGVGGGYTF
TGTGCCAGCAGTCCCTCCGGGGTAGGCGGCGGCTACACCTTC
>NA|NA|TRBV7-2|TRBJ2-2
CASSRPGVNTGELFF
TGTGCCAGCAGTCGCCCAGGGGTGAACACCGGGGAGCTGTTTTTT
>NA|TRBD1|TRBV10-3|TRBJ2-7
CAISGIEQGWYEQYF
TGTGCCATCAGTGGTATTGAACAGGGGTGGTACGAGCAGTACTTC
>NA|NA|TRBV5-5|TRBJ2-7
CASSLAQGFYEQYF
TGTGCCAGCAGCTTGGCACAGGGTTTCTACGAGCAGTACTTC
>once|NA|TRBV2|TRBJ2-7
CASTPTLSYEQYF
TGTGCCAGCACCCCGACTCTCTCCTACGAGCAGTACTTC
>NA|NA|TRBV14|TRBJ1-1
CASSFTGQGEAFF
TGTGCCAGCAGCTTTACAGGTCAGGGTGAAGCTTTCTTT
>NA|NA|TRBV7-2|TRBJ2-4
CASSLRSGDIQYF
TGTGCCAGCAGCTTACGTTCAGGGGACATTCAGTACTTC
>NA|TRBD1|TRBV25-1|TRBJ2-2
CASSGDRAGELFF
TGTGCCAGCAGTGGAGACAGGGCTGGGGAGCTGTTTTTT
>once|NA|TRBV7-3|TRBJ2-3
CASSLPAGAKDTQYF
TGTGCCAGCAGCTTACCGGCGGGGGCAAAAGATACGCAGTATTTT
>NA|NA|TRBV7-2|TRBJ2-7
CASSRFENYEQYF
TGTGCCAGCAGCCGATTCGAGAATTACGAGCAGTACTTC
>NA|NA|TRBV2|TRBJ2-7
CASSEGSSLVYYEQYF
TGTGCCAGCAGTGAAGGGAGCAGCCTAGTTTACTACGAGCAGTACTTC
>NA|NA|TRBV21-1|TRBJ1-1
CASSKDRWTGGLNTEAFF
TGTGCCAGCAGCAAAGACAGGTGGACAGGGGGCTTGAACACTGAAGCTTTCTTT
>NA|NA|TRBV6-1|TRBJ2-3
CASSRVQRDTQYF
TGTGCCAGCAGCCGGGTCCAGAGAGATACGCAGTATTTT
>NA|TRBD2|TRBV5-1|TRBJ2-1
CASSWNSGDDEQFF
TGCGCCAGCAGCTGGAATAGCGGGGATGATGAGCAGTTCTTC
>once|NA|TRBV4-1|TRBJ1-2
CASSQDLSSGYTF
TGCGCCAGCAGCCAAGATCTTTCGTCGGGCTACACCTTC
>few|TRBD1|TRBV4-1|TRBJ1-1
CASRLGQGREAFF
TGCGCCAGCAGACTAGGACAGGGGAGGGAAGCTTTCTTT
>NA|TRBD2|TRBV5-1|TRBJ2-7
CASSWGGDYYEQYF
TGCGCCAGCAGCTGGGGGGGGGACTACTACGAGCAGTACTTC
>few|NA|TRBV5-6|TRBJ1-2
CASSLDRNYGYTF
TGTGCCAGCAGCCTTGACAGGAACTATGGCTACACCTTC
>NA|NA|TRBV5-8|TRBJ2-5
CASSATSGAFWETQYF
TGTGCCAGCAGCGCAACCTCAGGGGCTTTTTGGGAGACCCAGTACTTC
>once|NA|TRBV9|TRBJ2-1
CASSPSGEQGYNEQFF
TGTGCCAGCAGCCCCTCCGGGGAGCAAGGGTACAATGAGCAGTTCTTC
>NA|NA|TRBV10-3|TRBJ2-5
CAISAGQSQETQYF
TGTGCCATCAGCGCCGGACAGTCCCAAGAGACCCAGTACTTC
>NA|TRBD1|TRBV9|TRBJ1-6
CASSVEGQGLDSPLHF
TGTGCCAGCAGCGTAGAGGGACAGGGACTGGATTCACCCCTCCACTTT
>NA|TRBD2|TRBV6-4|TRBJ2-7
CASSGDYKHNYEQYF
TGTGCCAGCAGTGGGGACTATAAACATAACTACGAGCAGTACTTC
>NA|NA|TRBV19|TRBJ2-2
CASTPFQEGWAGELFF
TGTGCCAGTACCCCCTTCCAGGAGGGGTGGGCCGGGGAGCTGTTTTTT
>NA|NA|TRBV25-1|TRBJ1-1
CASSQGGGHRVAFF
TGTGCCAGCAGCCAAGGGGGGGGGCATCGGGTAGCTTTCTTT
>NA|TRBD2|TRBV6-4|TRBJ2-3
CASSDTASGGSTDTQYF
TGTGCCAGCAGTGACACGGCTAGCGGGGGGAGCACAGATACGCAGTATTTT
>NA|NA|TRBV5-1|TRBJ2-7
CASSLEGGTYEQYF
TGCGCCAGCAGCTTGGAAGGGGGAACCTACGAGCAGTACTTC
>NA|NA|TRBV14|TRBJ1-1
CASSLPGLGHTEAFF
TGTGCCAGCAGCCTCCCAGGGCTGGGGCACACTGAAGCTTTCTTT
>NA|NA|TRBV4-3|TRBJ1-2
CASSQIDRDTRNGYTF
TGCGCCAGCAGCCAGATAGACCGGGACACGAGAAATGGCTACACCTTC
>NA|NA|TRBV6-1|TRBJ2-3
CASSEYRATDTQYF
TGTGCCAGCAGTGAATACAGGGCGACAGATACGCAGTATTTT
>NA|TRBD1|TRBV5-6|TRBJ1-2
CASSPGQSNYGYTF
TGTGCCAGCAGCCCGGGACAGTCTAACTATGGCTACACCTTC
>NA|NA|TRBV5-6|TRBJ2-4
CASSFSGGNIQYF
TGTGCCAGCAGCTTTTCCGGCGGAAACATTCAGTACTTC
>NA|TRBD2|TRBV7-3|TRBJ2-3
CASSITSGSTDTQYF
TGTGCCAGCAGCATCACTAGCGGGTCCACAGATACGCAGTATTTT
>NA|TRBD2|TRBV4-1|TRBJ2-2
CASSPSGGRLGELFF
TGCGCCAGCAGCCCTAGCGGGGGGCGACTCGGGGAGCTGTTTTTT
>NA|TRBD1|TRBV10-3|TRBJ1-2
CAISDIMGQGAHYGYTF
TGTGCCATCAGTGATATTATGGGACAGGGGGCCCACTATGGCTACACCTTC
>NA|NA|TRBV9|TRBJ1-1
CASSGTGTEAFF
TGTGCCAGCAGCGGAACAGGTACTGAAGCTTTCTTT
>NA|TRBD1|TRBV4-2|TRBJ1-2
CASSQGTGGAHGYTF
TGTGCCAGCAGCCAAGGGACAGGGGGCGCACATGGCTACACCTTC
>NA|NA|TRBV9|TRBJ1-6
CASSASGGSSYNSPLHF
TGTGCCAGCAGCGCCTCCGGGGGGAGCTCCTATAATTCACCCCTCCACTTT
>NA|NA|TRBV6-1|TRBJ2-5
CASRIQGFETQYF
TGTGCCAGCAGGATACAGGGATTCGAGACCCAGTACTTC
>NA|NA|TRBV7-6|TRBJ2-7
CASSQRDTAYEQYF
TGTGCCAGCAGCCAACGGGACACAGCCTACGAGCAGTACTTC
>NA|NA|TRBV7-6|TRBJ2-3
CASSFLPGTDTQYF
TGTGCCAGCAGCTTTCTACCAGGGACAGATACGCAGTATTTT
>few|NA|TRBV10-3|TRBJ2-7
CAISSKGRGSHREQYF
TGTGCCATCAGTAGCAAAGGCCGGGGGTCCCACCGCGAGCAGTACTTC
>NA|NA|TRBV18|TRBJ2-3
CASSSGTDTQYF
TGTGCCAGCTCATCGGGCACAGATACGCAGTATTTT
>once|NA|TRBV12-5|TRBJ1-2
CASGYSGNGYTF
TGTGCTAGCGGTTATTCGGGGAATGGCTACACCTTC
>NA|NA|TRBV7-6|TRBJ1-4
CASSLGRVGEKLFF
TGTGCCAGCAGCTTAGGCAGGGTCGGCGAAAAACTGTTTTTT
>NA|NA|TRBV13|TRBJ2-7
CASSLRGGGAYEQYF
TGTGCCAGCAGCTTACGTGGAGGGGGCGCGTACGAGCAGTACTTC
>NA|TRBD1|TRBV18|TRBJ1-5
CASSHGDRDWQPQHF
TGTGCCAGCTCACACGGGGACAGGGATTGGCAGCCCCAGCATTTT
>NA|NA|TRBV2|TRBJ1-1
CASPGVVVTEAFF
TGTGCCAGCCCAGGGGTGGTGGTTACTGAAGCTTTCTTT